The sequence of this T cell receptor (beta chain) was determined in a study of blood T cell repertoires in COVID-19. As for the study in general: Samples of COVID-19 (acute and convalescent) were obtained from the United States, Italy and Spain. From T cells, B-cell-depleted T cells, or PBMCs came the material, which was cDNA or gDNA.

TCRdb's copy holds only in-frame clones and misses some; the assay was immunoSEQ multiplex PCR. The data show approximately 490,000 clones, 70% to 90% seen once. The cohort comprised adults aged 18 to 89 years residing in under 25 US areas. Allocation to cohorts depended on clinical history reported by the participants. The CDR3 length is 14 residues. Germline V gives CDR1 MNHEY, CDR2 SVGAGI. The V and J ends lost 8 bases and 8 bases, in that order; junction bases with no gene match: 14. The chain is built from TRBV6-5 and TRBJ1-2; 7 nucleotides agree with TRBD1. The receptor was derived from a woman aged 55-69 years who had recovered from COVID-19. Sequenced input: PBMCs or T cells enriched from blood (not recorded which). In DNA form, the CDR3 reads TGTGCCAGCGGACAGGAAGCGGGCTTATTGGGCTACACCTTC. Translated, it gives CASGQEAGLLGYTF.